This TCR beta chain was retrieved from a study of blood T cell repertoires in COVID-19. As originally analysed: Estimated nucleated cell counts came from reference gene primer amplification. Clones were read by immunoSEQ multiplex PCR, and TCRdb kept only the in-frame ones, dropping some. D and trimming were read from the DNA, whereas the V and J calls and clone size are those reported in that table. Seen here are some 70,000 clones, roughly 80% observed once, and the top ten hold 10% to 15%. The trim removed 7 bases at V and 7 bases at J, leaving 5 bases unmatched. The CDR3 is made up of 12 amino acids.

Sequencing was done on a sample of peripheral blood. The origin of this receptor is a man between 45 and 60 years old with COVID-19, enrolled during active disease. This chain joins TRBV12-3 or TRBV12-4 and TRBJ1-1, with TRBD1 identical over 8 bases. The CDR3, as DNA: TGTGCCAGCACCTACGGACAGGGTGAAGCTTTCTTT. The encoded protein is CASTYGQGEAFF.